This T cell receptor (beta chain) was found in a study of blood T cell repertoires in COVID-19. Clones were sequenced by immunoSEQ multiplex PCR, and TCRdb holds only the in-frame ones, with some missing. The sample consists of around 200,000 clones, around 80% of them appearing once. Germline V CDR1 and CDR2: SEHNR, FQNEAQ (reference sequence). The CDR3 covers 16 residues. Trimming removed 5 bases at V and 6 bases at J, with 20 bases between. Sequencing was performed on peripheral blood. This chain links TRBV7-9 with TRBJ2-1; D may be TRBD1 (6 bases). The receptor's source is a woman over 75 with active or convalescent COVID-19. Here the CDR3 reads CASSRLTVGGSNEQFF. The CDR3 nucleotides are TGTGCCAGCAGCCGTCTAACAGTTGGGGGCAGCAATGAGCAGTTCTTC. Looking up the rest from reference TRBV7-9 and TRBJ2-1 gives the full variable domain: DTGVSQNPRHKITKRGQNVTFRCDPISEHNRLYWYRQTLGQGPEFLTYFQNEAQLEKSRLLSDRFSAERPKGSFSTLEIQRTEQGDSAMYLCASSRLTVGGSNEQFFGPGTRLTVL.